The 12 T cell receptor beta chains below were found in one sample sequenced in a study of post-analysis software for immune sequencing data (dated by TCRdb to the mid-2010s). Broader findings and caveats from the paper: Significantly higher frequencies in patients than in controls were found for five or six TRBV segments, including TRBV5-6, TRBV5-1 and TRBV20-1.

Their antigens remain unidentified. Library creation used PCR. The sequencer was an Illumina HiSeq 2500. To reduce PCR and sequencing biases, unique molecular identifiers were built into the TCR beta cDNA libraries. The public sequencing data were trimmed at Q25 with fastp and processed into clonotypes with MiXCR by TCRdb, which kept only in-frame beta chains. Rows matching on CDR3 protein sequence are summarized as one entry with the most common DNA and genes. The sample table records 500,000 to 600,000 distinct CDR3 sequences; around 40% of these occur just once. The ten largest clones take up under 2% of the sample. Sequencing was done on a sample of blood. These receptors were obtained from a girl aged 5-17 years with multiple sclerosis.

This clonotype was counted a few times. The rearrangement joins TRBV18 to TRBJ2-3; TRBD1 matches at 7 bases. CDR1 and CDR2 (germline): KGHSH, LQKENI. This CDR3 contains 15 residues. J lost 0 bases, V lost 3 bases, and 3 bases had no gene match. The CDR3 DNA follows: TGTGCCAGCTCACCGGGACAGTTGAGCACAGATACGCAGTATTTT. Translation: CASSPGQLSTDTQYF.

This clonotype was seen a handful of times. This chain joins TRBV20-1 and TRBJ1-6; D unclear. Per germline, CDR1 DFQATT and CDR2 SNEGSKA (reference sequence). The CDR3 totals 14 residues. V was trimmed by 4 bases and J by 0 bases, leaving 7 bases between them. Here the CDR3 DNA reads TGCAGTGCTACGGACGGCTCCTATAATTCACCCCTCCACTTT. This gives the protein CSATDGSYNSPLHF.

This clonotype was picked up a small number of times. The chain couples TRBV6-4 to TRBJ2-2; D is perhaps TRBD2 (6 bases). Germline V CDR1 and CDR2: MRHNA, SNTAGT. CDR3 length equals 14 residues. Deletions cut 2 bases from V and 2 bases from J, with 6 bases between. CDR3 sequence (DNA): TGTGCCAGCAGTGACGGGACTAACACCGGGGAGCTGTTTTTT. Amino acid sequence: CASSDGTNTGELFF.

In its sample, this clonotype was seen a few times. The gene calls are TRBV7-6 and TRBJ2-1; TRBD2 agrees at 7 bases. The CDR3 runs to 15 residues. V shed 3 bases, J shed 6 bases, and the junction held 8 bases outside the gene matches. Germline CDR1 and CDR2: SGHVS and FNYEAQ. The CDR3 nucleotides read TGTGCCAGCAGCTTGCCCCTAGCGGTTGGCAATGAGCAGTTCTTC. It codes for CASSLPLAVGNEQFF.

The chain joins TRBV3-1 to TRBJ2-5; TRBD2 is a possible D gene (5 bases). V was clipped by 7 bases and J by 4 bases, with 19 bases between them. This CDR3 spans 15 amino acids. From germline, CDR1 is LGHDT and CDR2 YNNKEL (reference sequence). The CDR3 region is CASTRGSAYRETQYF. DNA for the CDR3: TGTGCCAGCACGCGAGGGTCCGCGTACCGAGAGACCCAGTACTTC.

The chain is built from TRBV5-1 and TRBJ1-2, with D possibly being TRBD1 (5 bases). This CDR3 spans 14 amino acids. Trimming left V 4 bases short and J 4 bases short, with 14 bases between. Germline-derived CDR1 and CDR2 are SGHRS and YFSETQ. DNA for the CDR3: TGCGCCAGCAGCAGTAATGGGGCTGCCTATGGCTACACCTTC. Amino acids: CASSSNGAAYGYTF. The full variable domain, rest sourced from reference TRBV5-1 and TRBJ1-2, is KAGVTQTPRYLIKTRGQQVTLSCSPISGHRSVSWYQQTPGQGLQFLFEYFSETQRNKGNFPGRFSGRQFSNSRSEMNVSTLELGDSALYLCASSSNGAAYGYTFGSGTRLTVV.

CDR3 DNA: TGCAGTGCTATGGGACAGGGCACAGATACGCAGTATTTT. Amino acids: CSAMGQGTDTQYF. The chain has TRBV20-1 and TRBJ2-3; 8 bases fit TRBD1. V dropped 4 bases and J dropped 1; count of bases not matched to a gene: 1. CDR1 and CDR2 (germline): DFQATT, SNEGSKA (reference sequence). The CDR3 has 13 amino acids.

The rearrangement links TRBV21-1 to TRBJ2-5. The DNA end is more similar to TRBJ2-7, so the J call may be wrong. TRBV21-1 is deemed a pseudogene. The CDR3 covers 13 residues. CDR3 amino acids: CASSKAVIDEQYF. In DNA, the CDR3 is TGTGCCAGCAGCAAAGCGGTAATTGACGAGCAGTACTTC.

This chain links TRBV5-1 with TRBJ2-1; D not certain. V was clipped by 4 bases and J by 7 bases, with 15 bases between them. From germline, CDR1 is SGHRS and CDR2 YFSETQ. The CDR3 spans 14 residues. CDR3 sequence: CASSPRAWPNEQFF. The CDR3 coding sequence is TGCGCCAGCAGCCCACGAGCGTGGCCTAATGAGCAGTTCTTC. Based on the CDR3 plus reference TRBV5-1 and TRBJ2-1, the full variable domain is KAGVTQTPRYLIKTRGQQVTLSCSPISGHRSVSWYQQTPGQGLQFLFEYFSETQRNKGNFPGRFSGRQFSNSRSEMNVSTLELGDSALYLCASSPRAWPNEQFFGPGTRLTVL.

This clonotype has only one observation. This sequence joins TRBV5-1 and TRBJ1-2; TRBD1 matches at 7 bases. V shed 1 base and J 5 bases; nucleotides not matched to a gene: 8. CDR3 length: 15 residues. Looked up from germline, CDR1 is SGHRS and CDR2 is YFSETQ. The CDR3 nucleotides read TGCGCCAGCAGCTTGCACGACAGGGACCATTATGGCTACACCTTC. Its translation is CASSLHDRDHYGYTF.

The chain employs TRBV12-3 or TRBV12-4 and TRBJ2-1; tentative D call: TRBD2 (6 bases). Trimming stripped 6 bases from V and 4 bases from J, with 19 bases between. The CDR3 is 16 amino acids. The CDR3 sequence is CASRQLGASEYNEQFF. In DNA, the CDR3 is TGTGCCAGCAGACAACTCGGGGCTAGCGAGTACAATGAGCAGTTCTTC.

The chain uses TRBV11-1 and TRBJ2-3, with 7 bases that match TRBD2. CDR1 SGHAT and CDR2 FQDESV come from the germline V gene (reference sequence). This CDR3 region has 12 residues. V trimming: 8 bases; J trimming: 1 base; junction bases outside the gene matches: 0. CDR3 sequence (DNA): TGTGCCAGCGGGAGGGGCACAGATACGCAGTATTTT. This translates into CASGRGTDTQYF.